This T cell receptor (beta chain) appears in the sequencing data of a study of vaccination and CD4 T cells after COVID-19. In the study overall: Median time from second vaccine dose to sampling was over 55 days (14 to 241). Overlapping spike peptides from SARS-CoV-2, HCoV-NL63, HCoV-OC43 and HCoV-229E served to stimulate the cells.

Turning to this clonotype: Its specificity is unknown.

Cultured CD4+ T-cell DNA underwent Oncomine TCR Beta short-read sequencing. TCRdb called the PCR reads again in MiXCR, with one record for every CDR3 protein. The sample consists of about 21,000 distinct CDR3 sequences, over 40% of them appearing once. The J segment lost 10 bases and the V segment lost 2 bases, leaving 5 bases of the junction unmatched. The length of the CDR3 is 14 residues. Germline CDR1 is MNHEY and CDR2 is SVGAGI. Documented treatment: roughly ten-day PBMC culture with coronavirus spike peptide pools or control peptides (ViraFEST assay). It was with 9 to 10 IU/ml IL-2 and around 10 ug/ml peptide pools that 1.5 million to 2.5 million PBMCs per well were cultured.

The chain links TRBV6-5 to TRBJ2-1; 10 bases map to TRBD2. The receptor was derived from a human donor who had recovered from COVID-19. Sequencing used CD4+ T cells from blood, cultured in vitro, obtained after SARS-CoV-2 vaccination. In DNA, the CDR3 is TGTGCCAGCAGTTACGTCAGGACTAGCGGAGAGCAGTTCTTC. Its translation: CASSYVRTSGEQFF.